Sequencing of this T cell receptor (beta chain) was carried out in a study of blood T cell repertoires in COVID-19. Across the study: Acute and convalescent COVID-19 samples came from the United States, Italy and Spain.

The CDR3 length is 15 residues. With 3 bases clipped from V and 1 base from J, the junction kept 5 bases outside the gene matches. Germline V gives CDR1 KGHSH, CDR2 LQKENI. TCRdb's table, derived via immunoSEQ multiplex PCR, lists solely in-frame clones and lacks some. The table records about 250,000 clones, over 80% of them present only once. The V gene is TRBV18, the J gene TRBJ1-1; 7 nucleotides match TRBD1. Sequencing was performed on PBMCs or T cells enriched from blood (not recorded which). This receptor was identified in a woman under 30 who had recovered from COVID-19. As DNA, the CDR3 is TGTGCCAGCTCACCCTCGACAGGGTCGAACACTGAAGCTTTCTTT. Encoded protein: CASSPSTGSNTEAFF.